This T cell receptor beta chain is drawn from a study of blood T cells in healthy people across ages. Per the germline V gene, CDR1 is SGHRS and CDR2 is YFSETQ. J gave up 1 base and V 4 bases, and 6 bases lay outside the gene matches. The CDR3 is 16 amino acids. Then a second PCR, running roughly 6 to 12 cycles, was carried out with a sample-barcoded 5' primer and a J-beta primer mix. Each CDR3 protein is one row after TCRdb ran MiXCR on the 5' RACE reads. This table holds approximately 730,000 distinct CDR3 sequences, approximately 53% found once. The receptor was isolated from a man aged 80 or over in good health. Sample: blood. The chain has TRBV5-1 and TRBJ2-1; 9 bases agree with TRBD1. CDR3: CASSPGQGVSYNEQFF. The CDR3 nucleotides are TGCGCCAGCAGCCCGGGACAGGGTGTATCCTACAATGAGCAGTTCTTC.